This record covers a single T cell receptor (beta chain). Its antigen remains undetermined. No clone much larger than this one lies a single base away; base qualities are absent. The library came from the immunoSEQ multiplex PCR assay. For the multiplex PCR, a mixture combining 60 forward primers for TCR Vbeta segments and 13 reverse primers for TCR Jbeta segments was used. A multiplex PCR assay on genomic DNA amplified the CDR3 region of rearranged TCR beta genes. The Illumina HiSeq System was used to sequence the amplified TCR beta libraries as 87-base-pair reads. In the original analysis: Across the 600 to 700 repertoires, a later analysis counted tens of millions of unique TCR beta chains, roughly 11 million of which were shared by at least two donors. To remove PCR and sequencing errors, raw reads were error-corrected and collapsed into unique sequences using a nearest-neighbor algorithm that merged closely related sequences. To assign V, D and J gene segments, CDR3 sequences were aligned to IMGT reference sequences. Each retained sequence needed at least a six-nucleotide match to both a V gene segment and a J gene segment. Rearrangements were classified as productive when the CDR3 lacked stop codons and remained in frame with V and J, and all other rearrangements were classified as non-productive. CDR3 was defined according to IMGT convention as the region running from the second conserved V-encoded cysteine to the conserved J-encoded phenylalanine. The earlier analysis of about 590 of the donors excluded sequences that lacked an unambiguous match to a single V gene segment. In an earlier analysis of 587 of the donors, V segments were called functional above 56.7% productive rearrangements and were called segregating when the between-donor standard deviation exceeded 5%. To diagnose cytomegalovirus status from the catalog of TCR beta chain sequences, a statistical classification framework was built. A later analysis assigned V and J genes by comparing TCR nucleotide sequences with IMGT/GENE-DB human TR gene sequences. Using the TCRdist pipeline, a later analysis assigned CDR3 sequences along with most-parsimonious VDJ recombination scenarios. In a later analysis, each TCR beta chain was defined by its CDR3 amino acid sequence together with its V-gene family, and reads without a unique V-gene family were excluded. As a way to deal with suspected cross-contamination and a sequencing artifact, a later analysis dropped under 600 nucleotide sequences that were highly shared and had low generation probability. In a later analysis, a clonal expansion index for each public chain was calculated from normalized within-repertoire ranks of inferred template counts. A later analysis computed generation probabilities with a VDJ recombination model fitted to out-of-frame rearrangements, and checked the results against IGoR. In a later analysis, hypergeometric tests were used to score TCR-TCR, TCR-HLA and TCR-CMV co-occurrence, with a repertoire-size bias correction applied to TCR pairs. A later analysis estimated false discovery rates by permuting HLA or CMV assignments 20 times. In a later analysis, co-occurring TCRs were grouped using DBSCAN, and TCRdist sequence similarity was added for clustering within HLA-allele-positive subsets. For co-occurrence clustering, repertoires with fewer than 30,000 or more than 120,000 public chains were excluded, along with roughly 5 repertoires with anomalous nucleotide sharing. TCRdb provides this immuneACCESS table in a form limited to in-frame rearrangements. Some clones are lacking; in checked studies, under half of them reflect an unresolved V gene, and why the rest are absent is not known. V and J calls plus clone size are reproduced from that table; the DNA served to infer D and trimming. For this sample the table gives fewer than 250,000 clones, of which roughly 87% were detected only once. The biggest ten clones account for around 6% of the sample.

Based on the germline V gene, the CDR1 and CDR2 sequences are MDHEN and SYDVKM. V is clipped by 4 bases and J by 1 base, and the sequence between their germline boundaries is 16 bases long. The CDR3 contains 16 residues, cysteine and phenylalanine counted. Just CDR3 DNA is preserved here, 48 bases in frame from base 1. This sample stems from a study of cytomegalovirus exposure and HLA in healthy donors (dated by TCRdb to 2015 to 2018). Background for the entire study: An earlier analysis of some 550 of the donors reported 250 to 300 Gb of sequence data and some 120 million unique TCR beta sequences from about 179 million T cells. Approximately 310 gigabases of sequencing data and approximately 91 million unique TCR sequences made up an early release that covered approximately 700 HLA-typed donors. Of the roughly 390 genotyped donors, approximately 80% fell in the genetic ancestry cluster associated with self-reported Caucasian donors. The study aimed to test whether cataloging public T cell receptors could reveal signatures of past pathogen exposure. The study used immunosequencing to profile the T cell repertoires of approximately 650 subjects and linked those repertoires to cytomegalovirus serostatus. Besides the first cohort of 666 subjects, a separate validation cohort made up of roughly 120 different subjects was used. To predict cytomegalovirus infection status, the study brought together high-throughput TCR immunosequencing, statistical association of individual TCRs with disease status, and machine learning. In a later analysis, previously published TCR beta repertoires from fewer than 750 donors were re-analyzed and high-resolution HLA genotyping was added so that TCR occurrence patterns could be studied. Rather than using new phenotypic data, the later analysis identified candidate immune exposures from TCR beta sequences and from how often those sequences occurred across donors. In an earlier analysis of roughly 580 of the donors, high-throughput TCR beta sequencing was used to judge whether each TCR beta V gene segment behaved as functional or pseudogenic. Donor age, sex, ethnicity and CMV serostatus were compiled alongside the repertoire data. In a later genetic analysis, genome-wide SNP genotypes for about three fifths of the roughly 670 donors were used, and that subset was treated as a discovery cohort. All discovery cohort repertoires had been generated on a single sequencing platform. HLA typing covered class I and class II loci at four-digit resolution. The number of typed donors differed by locus: roughly 620-640 for A, B, C, DRB1 and DQB1; 500 to 550 for DQA1; 606 for DPA1; and some 430 for DPB1. Several DR-DQ haplotypes were handled as single units for association and clustering because linkage in the cohort was strong. Among 300 to 450 genotyped donors of the cohort, an average of around 240,000 unique TCR beta nucleotide sequences were sequenced per donor, roughly 20% of them non-productive. The investigation overall reported the following: A further reported finding was that TCR beta sequences accurately predicted the HLA-A and HLA-B alleles for most subjects in the first cohort. In an earlier analysis of fewer than 700 of the donors, most TCR beta V segments appeared in productive rearrangements about 87% or about 30% of the time, broadly matching IMGT annotations. The cohort was sequenced for TCR beta chains only, and without alpha or paired-chain data the features that could be detected were limited. According to a later analysis, TCR association rates differed among HLA loci, with DRB1 alleles showing the most associated TCRs and HLA-C alleles showing the fewest. Roughly uniform sequencing depth across donors was assumed in presence/absence analyses, although this assumption may not hold. In vitro tests confirmed that three of the cytomegalovirus-associated TCR beta chains recognize cytomegalovirus antigens. The 87-base-pair reads could not distinguish some IMGT-functional V segments, including TRBV6-2 and TRBV6-3, so those segments were excluded. Most TCR sequences were seen in very few donors, while some public TCRs were found in many individuals. The study gave a list of roughly 150 TCR beta chains associated with cytomegalovirus. In a later analysis, several top co-occurrence clusters were reported to appear linked to parvovirus B19, influenza, CMV and Epstein-Barr virus. Because HLA typing was unavailable for some donors at each locus, only the typed subset was used in association tests. The classifier was reported to diagnose cytomegalovirus status with high specificity and sensitivity in both the original and validation cohorts. Correlated functional status among segregating V segments might reflect linkage disequilibrium, but an unknown experimental factor could not be ruled out. Strong co-occurrence of HLA alleles, especially DR and DQ, made assigning TCR associations to individual alleles difficult. A later analysis found that most CMV-associated TCR beta chains appeared HLA-restricted, with HLA associations seemingly driven largely by CMV exposure. Because counts were too low, approximately 18 rarely observed V segments, including chromosome 9 orphons, were excluded from the earlier analysis of about 500 of the donors. According to a later genetic analysis, donors in an Asian-associated ancestry cluster had fewer N-insertions in productive TCRs than the roughly 700-donor mean. The authors suggested that the approach could potentially be extended to other disease states and immunological phenotypes. In a later analysis, HLA-associated TCR beta chains were found to be more clonally expanded and to have lower generation probabilities than equally common non-associated chains. A later genetic analysis associated a missense DCLRE1C variant with V-gene and J-gene trimming of TCR beta chains, and an independent cohort replicated the association. A later analysis associated 15,000 or so TCR beta sequences with specific HLA alleles at a false discovery rate of 0.05. A cluster of highly shared sequence variants was judged likely to be a technical artifact of the sequencing pipeline. The only immune exposure information available for the cohort was CMV serostatus.

In total, roughly 670 healthy bone marrow donors made up the cohort. All cohort members were sampled while nominally healthy, although unrecorded immune exposures were likely present. The donor tested CMV seropositive and was one of the 289 seropositive cohort members. A peripheral blood sample was collected from each donor, and TCR beta sequencing was performed on peripheral blood mononuclear cells. The Qiagen DNeasy Blood Extraction Kit was used to extract genomic DNA from the blood cell samples. The V and J genes are TRBV28 and TRBJ1-1; the D gene is perhaps TRBD1, from 6 matching bases. Sample: PBMCs. The receptor comes from a man aged 35-49 years in good health and CMV-seropositive. The CDR3 here reads CASSSPPRQANTEAFF. The nucleotide sequence reads as follows: TGTGCCAGCAGTTCCCCCCCTAGACAGGCGAACACTGAAGCTTTCTTT.